This TCR beta chain originates from a study of shared clonotypes between healthy human individuals (dated by TCRdb to 2018 to 2021). Regarding the complete study: A couple of women and a few men aged 18 to 49 years were included in the cohort. Each donor's leukapheresis produced roughly between about 0.85 and 10 billion PBMCs. To increase sequencing depth and limit assay-specific biases, different laboratories used diverse techniques to prepare libraries and sequence TCR repertoires. To estimate repertoire size and how much clonotype sharing occurs between individuals, the study deeply sequenced the blood TCR repertoires of five healthy adults. For each donor, three plates each were used for CD4 naive and CD4 memory, two plates were used for CD8 naive, and one plate was used for CD8 memory.

The research as a whole found: Sharing across several donors was observed for approximately 4.6% of naive CD4, around 3.5% of naive CD8, about 2.3% of memory CD4, and about 0.38% of memory CD8 clonotypes. Because the study included only a small number of donors, the genetic and exposure-history diversity represented was limited. Clonotypes shared by all four sorted-subset donors showed higher generation probabilities than non-shared clonotypes. Larger estimated clonotype richness was generally found for naive subsets than for memory subsets. Sampling was restricted to blood, and TCR repertoires in tissues likely differ from the TCR repertoires found in blood. Pairwise subsampling indicated that sequencing depth was expected to affect the degree of clonotype sharing among donors. Rarefaction of sorted-subset datasets indicated incomplete sequencing despite the large sequencing depth.

Using the deep immunoSEQ assay, TCR CDR3 regions were amplified from genomic DNA by multiplex PCR. Extracted genomic DNA from each cell subset was distributed evenly across all wells of several immunoSEQ 96-well plates, and each plate was treated as a replicate. For sorted subsets, 200 ng of genomic DNA, equivalent to 25,000 to 30,000 T cell genomes, went into each replicate PCR. Purified libraries were measured with a Qubit 3.0 fluorometer, size-checked on a Bioanalyzer 2100, and measured again with the KAPA Library Quantification kit. A separate single-read 150-cycle Illumina NextSeq 550 flow cell was used to sequence each immunoSEQ 96-well plate. Processing in the source paper ran as follows. Because the immunoSEQ output held only junctional sequences and lacked quality scores, the filtering could not match the filtering applied to full-length reads. To assign V/J genes and CDR3, sequences were annotated using PyIR, a Python wrapper for IgBLAST v1.9, with IMGT germline references. Reads with weak V/J assignments (E-value above 1e-6), missing CDR3, stop codons, out-of-frame junctions, or ambiguous translated residues were removed. A V3J clonotype was defined by an identical inferred V gene, J gene, and CDR3 amino acid sequence. Percentage overlap between repertoires was calculated by dividing the number of shared unique clonotypes by the size of the smaller repertoire. RTK rarefaction, the Chao1 estimator, and Recon v2.1 estimates of unobserved clonotypes were used to assess repertoire richness. Generation probabilities for all TCRbeta clonotypes obtained by the gDNA method from a handful of donors were computed using OLGA. TCRdb re-hosts the immuneACCESS table, in-frame sequences only. Its copies lack some clones; in the studies checked, an unresolved V gene accounts for under half of them, and the cause for the rest is not known. That table supplies the V and J calls and clone size; D and trimming were determined from the DNA. Across this sample there are approximately 1,000,000 clones, with approximately 77% seen only once. Roughly 0.83% of the sample rests with the top ten.

V gives up 4 bases and J gives up 5 bases, and the segment between their germline ends measures 11 bases. Reading from cysteine to phenylalanine, the CDR3 counts 13 amino acids. CDR3 DNA only is kept here, 39 bases in frame from base 1. In the germline V gene, CDR1 corresponds to SNHLY and CDR2 to FYNNEI. On this clone itself: Its specific antigen is unknown. No clone much larger than this one lies a single base away; base qualities are absent.

Donors were healthy HIV-negative adults with no recently reported acute infections or vaccinations. Every donor was a Caucasian adult residing in Nashville, Tennessee, USA. Magnetic negative selection was used to enrich CD4+ T cells, after which naive cells were positively selected on CD45RA and the negative fraction became the memory subset. Blood was obtained by leukapheresis, after which PBMCs were separated by Ficoll-Histopaque density gradient centrifugation and cryopreserved in liquid nitrogen vapor phase. Analytical flow cytometry was used to check the purity and quantity of every magnetically sorted T cell population. Each sorted fraction had its genomic DNA isolated and then quantified by UV absorbance on a Nanodrop 2000c.

The V and J genes are TRBV2 and TRBJ1-1; too little of a D gene remains to name it. The clonotype originates from a man aged 18 to 29 in good health. Some clones in this sample may be carry-over from other donors' samples. Sequenced: memory CD4+ T cells from PBMCs. Sample cell subset or site, as interpreted from the label and publication: CD45RA-negative fraction. In nucleotide form, the sequence is TGTGCCAGCAGTGTGAGGGAGCGGACTGAAGCTTTCTTT. Its protein is CASSVRERTEAFF.